Listed here are 27 T cell receptor beta chains from one sample, sequenced in a study of T cell responses to AZD1222 COVID-19 vaccine. Sequencing used immunoSEQ multiplex PCR; TCRdb keeps in-frame clones, though not all of them. The table records 120,000 or so clones, around 87% of them present only once. The specimen was peripheral blood, collected on day 0 of AZD1222 vaccination. The receptor set was obtained from an adult in good health.

This chain joins TRBV6-1 and TRBJ2-7; D is undetermined. Germline CDR1 and CDR2: MNHNS and SASEGT. The germline V and J ends were trimmed by 3 bases and 3 bases, with 12 bases remaining between them. CDR3 length: 14 residues. CDR3 nucleotide sequence: TGTGCCAGCAGTGATGGGCGTCTCGGCTACGAGCAGTACTTC. This sequence encodes CASSDGRLGYEQYF.

This clone has more than one count but fewer than ten. The CDR3 loop reads CASSFGVITGELFF. CDR3 coding DNA: TGTGCCAGCAGTTTCGGGGTTATAACCGGGGAGCTGTTTTTT. This chain links TRBV27 with TRBJ2-2; the D gene is possibly TRBD2 (5 bases). The CDR3 length is 14 residues. Germline V gene data show CDR1 as MNHEY and CDR2 as SMNVEV (reference sequence). V lost 3 bases and J lost 5, with 10 bases in between.

The chain carries TRBV3-1 (or the pseudogene TRBV3-2) and TRBJ1-1, with D possibly TRBD1 on 5 matching bases. The ends were cut back, 3 bases at V and 1 base at J, with 9 bases in the middle. Germline V gives CDR1 LGHDT, CDR2 YNNKEL (reference sequence). The CDR3 length is 14 residues. CDR3 protein: CASSHGHWNTEAFF. CDR3 DNA: TGTGCCAGCAGCCATGGACACTGGAACACTGAAGCTTTCTTT.

The rearrangement uses TRBV19 and TRBJ2-1, with D perhaps matching TRBD2 (6 bases). The CDR3 is 15 amino acids. Germline V gene data show CDR1 as LNHDA and CDR2 as SQIVND (reference sequence). The ends were cut back, 5 bases at V and 0 bases at J, with 11 bases in the middle. CDR3 amino acids: CASSSAGSSYNEQFF. For the CDR3, the DNA is TGTGCCAGTAGTTCGGCGGGAAGCTCCTACAATGAGCAGTTCTTC.

This chain joins TRBV9 and TRBJ2-2; D not certain. There are 13 residues in the CDR3. The V and J ends lost 9 bases and 0 bases respectively, with 9 bases between them. Germline assignment: CDR1 SGDLS and CDR2 YYNGEE. The CDR3 sequence is CATSKTNTGELFF. The DNA for the CDR3 is TGTGCCACCTCGAAGACGAACACCGGGGAGCTGTTTTTT.

This chain joins TRBV7-2 and TRBJ2-7; the D gene could be TRBD1 or TRBD2 (6 bases each). Looked up from germline, CDR1 is SGHTA and CDR2 is FQGNSA. The germline V and J ends were trimmed by 5 bases and 5 bases, with 22 bases remaining between them. CDR3 length: 16 residues. The CDR3: CASSPEIWGAVNEQYF. As DNA, the CDR3 is TGTGCCAGCAGCCCAGAGATCTGGGGGGCTGTAAACGAGCAGTACTTC.

The chain recombines TRBV7-3 with TRBJ2-2, with 8 bases lining up with TRBD2. Germline loops: CDR1 SGHTA, CDR2 FQGTGA. The trim removed 1 base at V and 4 bases at J, leaving 5 bases unmatched. CDR3 length equals 16 residues. CDR3 sequence reads: CASSLIGTSRTGELFF. CDR3 DNA sequence: TGTGCCAGCAGCTTAATTGGGACTAGTCGCACCGGGGAGCTGTTTTTT.

This chain joins TRBV7-9 and TRBJ2-7; tentative D call: TRBD2 (6 bases). Trimming pared 1 base from V and 4 bases from J, leaving 17 bases between. The CDR3 spans 16 residues. Looked up from germline, CDR1 is SEHNR and CDR2 is FQNEAQ (reference sequence). CDR3 DNA: TGTGCCAGCAGCTTAGTTCTCGCGGGATCCTCGTACGAGCAGTACTTC. Amino acid sequence: CASSLVLAGSSYEQYF.

The count of this clone is one. The rearrangement uses TRBV19 and TRBJ1-1, with 9 nucleotides matching TRBD1. Germline V gene data show CDR1 as LNHDA and CDR2 as SQIVND (reference sequence). J gave up 8 bases and V 0 bases, and 4 bases lay outside the gene matches. CDR3 length: 14 amino acids. CDR3 residues: CASSIEPGTGEAFF. The CDR3 nucleotides read TGTGCCAGTAGTATAGAACCCGGGACAGGGGAAGCTTTCTTT. Complete variable domain (other parts from reference TRBV19 and TRBJ1-1): DGGITQSPKYLFRKEGQNVTLSCEQNLNHDAMYWYRQDPGQGLRLIYYSQIVNDFQKGDIAEGYSVSREKKESFPLTVTSAQKNPTAFYLCASSIEPGTGEAFFGQGTRLTVV.

J is TRBJ1-1 and V is TRBV7-9; D may be TRBD1 (5 bases). CDR1 and CDR2 (germline): SEHNR, FQNEAQ (reference sequence). This CDR3 is built from 15 residues. Trimming took 3 bases from V and 1 from J, leaving 12 bases between them. CDR3 region: CASSLGGGRNTEAFF. DNA for the CDR3: TGTGCCAGCAGCTTGGGCGGGGGGAGGAACACTGAAGCTTTCTTT.

The rearrangement uses TRBV27 and TRBJ1-2; 10 nucleotides line up with TRBD1. The ends lost 6 bases at V and 6 bases at J; junction bases unmatched: 10. The CDR3 length is 15 residues. Per the germline V gene, CDR1 is MNHEY and CDR2 is SMNVEV (reference sequence). DNA for the CDR3: TGTGCCAGCAGCTCTCGGGACAGGGGATGGAATGGCTACACCTTC. Protein sequence: CASSSRDRGWNGYTF.

The chain links TRBV4-1 to TRBJ1-2; TRBD1 matches at 9 bases. V lost 3 bases to trimming and J lost 4 bases; unmatched junction nucleotides: 9. Germline V CDR1 and CDR2: MGHRA, YSYEKL. This CDR3 comprises 16 residues. This CDR3 is CASSQGQGRVGYGYTF. CDR3 in DNA: TGCGCCAGCAGCCAGGGACAGGGAAGGGTAGGCTATGGCTACACCTTC.

The rearrangement uses TRBV28 and TRBJ2-7, with 7 bases matching TRBD1. The V gene end was trimmed by 6 bases and the J gene end by 1 base; junction bases not matched to a gene: 3. Germline V gene data show CDR1 as MDHEN and CDR2 as SYDVKM. The CDR3 spans 13 residues. DNA of the CDR3: TGTGCCAGCAGACTGACAGGGTCCTACGAGCAGTACTTC. Translated: CASRLTGSYEQYF.

The chain couples TRBV12-5 to TRBJ2-7; D is ambiguous. Trimming removed 2 bases from V and 4 bases from J, with 0 bases in between. CDR1 is LGHNT and CDR2 is FRNRAP in the germline V gene. This CDR3 has 10 amino acids. This CDR3 reads CASGLYEQYF. CDR3 coding DNA: TGTGCTAGTGGTTTGTACGAGCAGTACTTC.

The chain couples TRBV5-1 to TRBJ1-4; TRBD1 is a possible D gene (5 bases). Deletions cut 4 bases from V and 8 bases from J, with 15 bases between. CDR1 is SGHRS and CDR2 is YFSETQ in the germline V gene. This CDR3 is built from 14 residues. The CDR3 DNA reads TGCGCCAGCAGCCAAGGGACGGTCCAAGAAAAACTGTTTTTT. Its translation: CASSQGTVQEKLFF. Based on the CDR3 plus reference TRBV5-1 and TRBJ1-4, the full variable domain is KAGVTQTPRYLIKTRGQQVTLSCSPISGHRSVSWYQQTPGQGLQFLFEYFSETQRNKGNFPGRFSGRQFSNSRSEMNVSTLELGDSALYLCASSQGTVQEKLFFGSGTQLSVL.

The V and J genes are TRBV6-2 or TRBV6-3 and TRBJ2-1; D is possibly TRBD1 (5 bases). Germline CDR1 and CDR2: MNHEY and SVGEGT. CDR3 length: 14 amino acids. The V and J ends lost 2 bases and 6 bases respectively, with 11 bases between them. CDR3 in DNA: TGTGCCAGCAGTTACGGACAAACCCCCAATGAGCAGTTCTTC. This codes for CASSYGQTPNEQFF.

The chain carries TRBV19 and TRBJ1-5, with TRBD1 matching over 9 bases. Per the germline V gene, CDR1 is LNHDA and CDR2 is SQIVND (reference sequence). There are 15 residues in the CDR3. With V trimmed by 1 base and J by 4 bases, 2 bases remained unmatched. The CDR3 region is CASSIGGTGNQPQHF. In DNA form, the CDR3 reads TGTGCCAGTAGTATAGGCGGGACAGGGAATCAGCCCCAGCATTTT.

This chain joins TRBV6-1 and TRBJ2-7; D call uncertain. The V and J ends lost 2 bases and 5 bases respectively, with 13 bases between them. Per the germline V gene, CDR1 is MNHNS and CDR2 is SASEGT. CDR3 length: 14 amino acids. The CDR3 region is CASSEIAAFDEQYF. For the CDR3, the DNA is TGTGCCAGCAGTGAAATTGCAGCATTCGACGAGCAGTACTTC.

V usage is TRBV7-3 and J usage is TRBJ2-5; D possibly corresponds to TRBD2 (5 bases). Germline V CDR1 and CDR2: SGHTA, FQGTGA. Trimming shortened V by 3 bases and J by 5 bases, and 10 bases separated the two germline ends. The CDR3 consists of 13 residues. In nucleotides, the CDR3 is TGTGCCAGCAGCTTTGGGAGATCTGAGACCCAGTACTTC. Protein sequence: CASSFGRSETQYF.

V and J are TRBV11-2 and TRBJ1-5; D gene ambiguous. V was pared by 1 base and J by 2 bases, with 6 bases between. Per the germline V gene, CDR1 is SGHAT and CDR2 is FQNNGV. The length of the CDR3 is 14 residues. The CDR3 reads CASSLVAGNQPQHF. In nucleotides, the CDR3 is TGTGCCAGCAGCTTAGTGGCGGGCAATCAGCCCCAGCATTTT.

This chain connects TRBV12-5 to TRBJ1-1; D gene ambiguous. The germline gives CDR1 LGHNT, CDR2 FRNRAP. The ends were cut back, 3 bases at V and 4 bases at J, with 3 bases in the middle. The CDR3 has 11 amino acids. The CDR3 DNA reads as TGTGCTAGTGGTTTCACCACTGAAGCTTTCTTT. Translating gives CASGFTTEAFF.

This chain's CDR3 is CATSDTRGASTDTQYF. In nucleotides, the CDR3 is TGTGCCACCAGTGATACCCGGGGAGCGAGCACAGATACGCAGTATTTT. V is TRBV24-1 and J is TRBJ2-3, with D maybe TRBD2 (5 bases). V shed 3 bases and J shed 0 bases, with 12 bases lying between them. Germline V gene sequence: CDR1 KGHDR, CDR2 SFDVKD. This CDR3 spans 16 amino acids.

The table lists this clone with a count of one. The chain carries TRBV18 and TRBJ1-2, with D perhaps TRBD1 (6 bases). CDR1 and CDR2 (germline): KGHSH, LQKENI. There are 14 residues in the CDR3. Trimming shortened V by 3 bases and J by 0 bases, and 8 bases separated the two germline ends. The CDR3 protein is CASSPGAANYGYTF. As DNA, the CDR3 is TGTGCCAGCTCACCGGGGGCAGCTAACTATGGCTACACCTTC.

This chain uses TRBV7-9 with TRBJ2-1; the D is unclear. The V gene's germline CDR1 is SEHNR and CDR2 FQNEAQ (reference sequence). This CDR3 comprises 13 residues. The CDR3 is CGPRAASSNEQFF. The CDR3 bases are TGTGGGCCCCGAGCAGCTTCCTCGAATGAGCAGTTCTTC.

The table lists this clone with a few counts. CDR3 nucleotide sequence: TGCAGCGTTGAAGTTACCGGGACAGGGAACACTGAAGCTTTCTTT. This sequence encodes CSVEVTGTGNTEAFF. The V call is TRBV29-1, the J call TRBJ1-1; 8 nucleotides align to TRBD1. The CDR3 has 15 residues. Trimming removed 1 base from V and 1 base from J; junction bases left unmatched: 5. Germline values: CDR1 SQVTM, CDR2 ANQGSEA.

This chain's CDR3 is CASSPGLAVGSYEQYF. The DNA of the CDR3 is TGTGCCAGCAGTCCAGGACTAGCGGTGGGCTCCTACGAGCAGTACTTC. The V call is TRBV27, the J call TRBJ2-7; 10 bases align to TRBD2. Germline V gene lookup returns CDR1 MNHEY and CDR2 SMNVEV (reference sequence). The CDR3 runs to 16 residues. Trimming at V came to 5 bases and at J to 0 bases, leaving 7 bases not matched to a gene.

The chain joins TRBV5-4 to TRBJ1-1; D is uncertain. Germline values: CDR1 SGHNT, CDR2 YYREEE (reference sequence). The CDR3 runs to 11 residues. Trimming shortened V by 9 bases and J by 5 bases, and 11 bases separated the two germline ends. The CDR3 loop is CATKDDTEAFF. For the CDR3, the DNA is TGTGCCACCAAGGACGATACTGAAGCTTTCTTT.